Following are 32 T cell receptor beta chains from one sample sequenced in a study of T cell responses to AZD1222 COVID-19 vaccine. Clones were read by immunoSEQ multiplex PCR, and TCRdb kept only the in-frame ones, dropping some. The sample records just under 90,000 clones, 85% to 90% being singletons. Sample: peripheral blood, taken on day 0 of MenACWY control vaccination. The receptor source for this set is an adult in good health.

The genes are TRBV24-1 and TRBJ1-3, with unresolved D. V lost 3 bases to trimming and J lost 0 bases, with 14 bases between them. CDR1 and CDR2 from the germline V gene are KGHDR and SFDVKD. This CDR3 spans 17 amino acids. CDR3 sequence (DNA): TGTGCCACCAGTGATGCGGGTGCTGGTGGCTCTGGAAACACCATATATTTT. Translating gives CATSDAGAGGSGNTIYF.

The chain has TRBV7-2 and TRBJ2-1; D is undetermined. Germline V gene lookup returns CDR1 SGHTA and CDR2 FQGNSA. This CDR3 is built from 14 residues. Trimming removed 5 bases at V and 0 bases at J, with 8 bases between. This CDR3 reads CASSSRSSYNEQFF. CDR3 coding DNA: TGTGCCAGCAGCAGCCGGAGCTCCTACAATGAGCAGTTCTTC.

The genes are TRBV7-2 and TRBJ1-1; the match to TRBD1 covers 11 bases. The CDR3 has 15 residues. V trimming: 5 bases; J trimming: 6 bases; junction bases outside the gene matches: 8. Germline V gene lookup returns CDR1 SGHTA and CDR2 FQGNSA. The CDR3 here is CASSPRTGGIPEAFF. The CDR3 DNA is TGTGCCAGCAGCCCGCGGACAGGGGGCATTCCTGAAGCTTTCTTT.

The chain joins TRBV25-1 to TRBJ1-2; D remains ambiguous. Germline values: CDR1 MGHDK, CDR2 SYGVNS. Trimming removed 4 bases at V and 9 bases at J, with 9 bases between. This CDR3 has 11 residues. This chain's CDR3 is CASSAGPSYTF. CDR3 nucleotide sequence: TGTGCCAGCAGTGCCGGACCGAGCTACACCTTC.

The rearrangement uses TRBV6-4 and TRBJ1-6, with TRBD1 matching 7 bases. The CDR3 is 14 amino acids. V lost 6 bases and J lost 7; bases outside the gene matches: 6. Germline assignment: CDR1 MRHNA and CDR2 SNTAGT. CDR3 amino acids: CASSRQGGNSPLHF. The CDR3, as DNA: TGTGCCAGCAGCAGACAGGGAGGGAATTCACCCCTCCACTTT.

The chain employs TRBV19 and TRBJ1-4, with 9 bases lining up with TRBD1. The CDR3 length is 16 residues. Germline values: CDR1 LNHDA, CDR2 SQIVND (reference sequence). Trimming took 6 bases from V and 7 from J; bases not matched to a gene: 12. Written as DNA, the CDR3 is TGTGCCAGTAGCGTCCCGGGACAGGGATCGGGTGAAAAACTGTTTTTT. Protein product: CASSVPGQGSGEKLFF.

The CDR3 bases are TGTGCCAGCAGCTCCGGGACTAGCGGAGACAATGAGCAGTTCTTC. Amino acid sequence: CASSSGTSGDNEQFF. The chain is built from TRBV9 and TRBJ2-1, with 11 bases identical to TRBD2. Germline loops: CDR1 SGDLS, CDR2 YYNGEE. Trimming removed 4 bases from V and 5 bases from J; junction bases left unmatched: 5. The CDR3 length is 15 residues.

The CDR3 protein is CASSLGDRRYNEQFF. In nucleotides, the CDR3 is TGTGCCAGCAGCTTGGGGGACAGGAGGTACAATGAGCAGTTCTTC. The chain recombines TRBV5-8 with TRBJ2-1; TRBD1 matches at 8 bases. The trim removed 0 bases at V and 4 bases at J, leaving 3 bases unmatched. The CDR3 contains 15 residues. The germline gives CDR1 SGHTS, CDR2 YDEGEE.

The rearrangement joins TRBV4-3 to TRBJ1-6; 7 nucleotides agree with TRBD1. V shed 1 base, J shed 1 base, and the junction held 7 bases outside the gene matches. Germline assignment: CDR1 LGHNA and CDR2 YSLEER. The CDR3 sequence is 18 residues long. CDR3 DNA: TGCGCCAGCAGCCAAGGATCGGCAGGGGGATCCTATAATTCACCCCTCCACTTT. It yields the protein CASSQGSAGGSYNSPLHF.

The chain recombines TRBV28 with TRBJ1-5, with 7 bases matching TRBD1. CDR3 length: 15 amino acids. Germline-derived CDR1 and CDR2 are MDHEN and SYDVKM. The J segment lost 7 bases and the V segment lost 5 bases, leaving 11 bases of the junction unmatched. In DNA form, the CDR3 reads TGTGCCAGCAGTCCTAGACAGGGTGCGGGACAGCCCCAGCATTTT. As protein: CASSPRQGAGQPQHF.

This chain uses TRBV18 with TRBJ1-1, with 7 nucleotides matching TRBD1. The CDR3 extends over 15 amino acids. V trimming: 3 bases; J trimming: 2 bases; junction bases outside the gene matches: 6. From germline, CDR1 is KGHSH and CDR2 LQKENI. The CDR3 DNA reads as TGTGCCAGCTCACCCGGGGGACAGTTAAACACTGAAGCTTTCTTT. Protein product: CASSPGGQLNTEAFF. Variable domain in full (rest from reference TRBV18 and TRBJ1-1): NAGVMQNPRHLVRRRGQEARLRCSPMKGHSHVYWYRQLPEEGLKFMVYLQKENIIDESGMPKERFSAEFPKEGPSILRIQQVVRGDSAAYFCASSPGGQLNTEAFFGQGTRLTVV.

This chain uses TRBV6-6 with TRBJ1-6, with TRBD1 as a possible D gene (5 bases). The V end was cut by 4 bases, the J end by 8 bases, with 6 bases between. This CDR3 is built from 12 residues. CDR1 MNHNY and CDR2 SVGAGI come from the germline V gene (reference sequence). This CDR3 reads CASSSRDSPLHF. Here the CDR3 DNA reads TGTGCCAGCAGTTCCAGGGATTCACCCCTCCACTTT.

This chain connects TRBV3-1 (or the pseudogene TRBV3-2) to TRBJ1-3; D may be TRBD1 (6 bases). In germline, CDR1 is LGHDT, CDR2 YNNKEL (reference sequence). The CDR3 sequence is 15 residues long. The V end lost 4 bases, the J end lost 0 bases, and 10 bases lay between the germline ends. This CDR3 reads CASSPTGFSGNTIYF. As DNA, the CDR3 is TGTGCCAGCAGCCCGACAGGCTTCTCTGGAAACACCATATATTTT.

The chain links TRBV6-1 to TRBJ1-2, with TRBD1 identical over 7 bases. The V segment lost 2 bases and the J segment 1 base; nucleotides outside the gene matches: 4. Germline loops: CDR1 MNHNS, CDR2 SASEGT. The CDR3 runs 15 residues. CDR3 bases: TGTGCCAGCAGTGAACCGGGACAGTTTAACTATGGCTACACCTTC. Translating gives CASSEPGQFNYGYTF.

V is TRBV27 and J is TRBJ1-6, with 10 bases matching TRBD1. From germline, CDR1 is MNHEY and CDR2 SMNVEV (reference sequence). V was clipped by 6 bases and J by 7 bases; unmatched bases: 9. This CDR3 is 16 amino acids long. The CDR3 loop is CASSSPRTGGNSPLHF. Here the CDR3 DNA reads TGTGCCAGCAGCTCCCCCCGGACAGGGGGGAATTCACCCCTCCACTTT.

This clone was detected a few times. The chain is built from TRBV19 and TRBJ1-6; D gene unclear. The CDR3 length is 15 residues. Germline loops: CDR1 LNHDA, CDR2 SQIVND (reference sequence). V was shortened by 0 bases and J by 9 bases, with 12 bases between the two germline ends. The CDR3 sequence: CASSIDRNLGSPLHF. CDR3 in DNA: TGTGCCAGTAGTATAGATAGGAATCTCGGTTCACCCCTCCACTTT. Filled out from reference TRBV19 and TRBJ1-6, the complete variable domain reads DGGITQSPKYLFRKEGQNVTLSCEQNLNHDAMYWYRQDPGQGLRLIYYSQIVNDFQKGDIAEGYSVSREKKESFPLTVTSAQKNPTAFYLCASSIDRNLGSPLHFGNGTRLTVT.

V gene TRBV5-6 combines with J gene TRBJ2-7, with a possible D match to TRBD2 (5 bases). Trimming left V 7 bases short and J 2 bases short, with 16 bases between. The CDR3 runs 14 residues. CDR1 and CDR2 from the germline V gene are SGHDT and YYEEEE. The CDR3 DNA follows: TGTGCCAGCCAGGCCCCGGGGAACCCCTACGAGCAGTACTTC. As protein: CASQAPGNPYEQYF.

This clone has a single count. CDR3: CASSEFQAANEKLFF. The DNA of the CDR3 is TGTGCCAGCAGTGAATTCCAGGCGGCTAATGAAAAACTGTTTTTT. The J gene is TRBJ1-4, the V gene TRBV6-1; D gene ambiguous. The CDR3 consists of 15 residues. Germline V CDR1 and CDR2: MNHNS, SASEGT. Trimming took off 2 bases at V and 3 bases at J, with 10 bases between the two ends.

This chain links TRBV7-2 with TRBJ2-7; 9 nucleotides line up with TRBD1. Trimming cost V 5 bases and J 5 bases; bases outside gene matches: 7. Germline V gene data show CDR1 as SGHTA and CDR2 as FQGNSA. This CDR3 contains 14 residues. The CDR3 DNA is TGTGCCAGCAGCCAACAGGGGGCAATCAACGAGCAGTACTTC. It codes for CASSQQGAINEQYF.

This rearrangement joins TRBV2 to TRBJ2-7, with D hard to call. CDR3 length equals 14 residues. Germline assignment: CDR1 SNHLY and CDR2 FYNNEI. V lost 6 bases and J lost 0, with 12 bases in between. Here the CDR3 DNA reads TGTGCCAGCAGACCACGAGAGAGCTCCTACGAGCAGTACTTC. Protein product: CASRPRESSYEQYF. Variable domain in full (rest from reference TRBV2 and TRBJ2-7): EPEVTQTPSHQVTQMGQEVILRCVPISNHLYFYWYRQILGQKVEFLVSFYNNEISEKSEIFDDQFSVERPDGSNFTLKIRSTKLEDSAMYFCASRPRESSYEQYFGPGTRLTVT.

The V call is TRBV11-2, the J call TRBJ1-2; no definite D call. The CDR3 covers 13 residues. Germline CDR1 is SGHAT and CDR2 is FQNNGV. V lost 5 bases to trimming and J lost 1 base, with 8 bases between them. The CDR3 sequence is CASSLAGNYGYTF. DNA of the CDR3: TGTGCCAGCAGCCTAGCGGGTAACTATGGCTACACCTTC.

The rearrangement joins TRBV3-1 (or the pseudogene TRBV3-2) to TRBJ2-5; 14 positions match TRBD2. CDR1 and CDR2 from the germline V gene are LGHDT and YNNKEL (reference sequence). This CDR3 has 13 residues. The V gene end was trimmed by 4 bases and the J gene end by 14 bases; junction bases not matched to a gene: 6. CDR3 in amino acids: CASSRTSGGSGYF. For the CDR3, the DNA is TGTGCCAGCAGCCGGACTAGCGGGGGGTCCGGATACTTC.

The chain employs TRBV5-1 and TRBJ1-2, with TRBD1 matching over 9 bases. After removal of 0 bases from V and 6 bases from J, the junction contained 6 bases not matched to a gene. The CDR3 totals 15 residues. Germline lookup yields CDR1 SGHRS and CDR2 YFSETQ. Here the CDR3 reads CASSLEGQGSDGYTF. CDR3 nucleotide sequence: TGCGCCAGCAGCTTGGAGGGACAGGGTTCAGATGGCTACACCTTC.

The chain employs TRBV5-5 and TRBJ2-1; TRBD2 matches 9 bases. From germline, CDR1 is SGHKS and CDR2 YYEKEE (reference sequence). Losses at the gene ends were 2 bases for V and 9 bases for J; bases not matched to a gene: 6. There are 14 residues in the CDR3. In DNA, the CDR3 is TGTGCCAGCAGCTTAGGCGGGGGGGCAGGTGAGCAGTTCTTC. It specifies CASSLGGGAGEQFF.

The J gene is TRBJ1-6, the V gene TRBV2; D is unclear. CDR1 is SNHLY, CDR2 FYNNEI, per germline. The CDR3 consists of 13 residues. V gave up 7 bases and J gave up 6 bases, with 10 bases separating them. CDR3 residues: CASKGDSNSPLHF. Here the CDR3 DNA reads TGTGCCAGCAAAGGTGACTCTAATTCACCCCTCCACTTT.

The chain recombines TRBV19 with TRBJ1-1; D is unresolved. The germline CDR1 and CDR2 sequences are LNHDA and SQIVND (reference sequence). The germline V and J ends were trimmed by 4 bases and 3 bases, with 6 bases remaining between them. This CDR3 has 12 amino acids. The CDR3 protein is CASSKLYTEAFF. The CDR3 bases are TGTGCCAGTAGTAAGTTATACACTGAAGCTTTCTTT. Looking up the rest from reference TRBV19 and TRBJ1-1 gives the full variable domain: DGGITQSPKYLFRKEGQNVTLSCEQNLNHDAMYWYRQDPGQGLRLIYYSQIVNDFQKGDIAEGYSVSREKKESFPLTVTSAQKNPTAFYLCASSKLYTEAFFGQGTRLTVV.

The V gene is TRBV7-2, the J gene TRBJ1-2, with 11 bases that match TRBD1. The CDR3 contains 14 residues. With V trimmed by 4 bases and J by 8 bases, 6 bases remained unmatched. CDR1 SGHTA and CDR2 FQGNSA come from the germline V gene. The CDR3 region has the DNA TGTGCCAGCAGCTCGGCCGGGACAGGGGGAGGCTACACCTTC. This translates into CASSSAGTGGGYTF.

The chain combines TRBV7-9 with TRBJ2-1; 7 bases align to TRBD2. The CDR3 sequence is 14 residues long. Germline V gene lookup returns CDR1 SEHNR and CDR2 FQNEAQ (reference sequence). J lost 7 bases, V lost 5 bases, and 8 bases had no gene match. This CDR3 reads CASSPRTSWNEQFF. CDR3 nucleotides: TGTGCCAGCAGCCCCCGGACTAGTTGGAATGAGCAGTTCTTC.

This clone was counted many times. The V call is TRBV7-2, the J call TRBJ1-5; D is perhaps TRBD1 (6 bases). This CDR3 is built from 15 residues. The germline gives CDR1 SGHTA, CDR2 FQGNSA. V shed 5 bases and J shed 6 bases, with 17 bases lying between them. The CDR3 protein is CASSLAGGPAQPQHF. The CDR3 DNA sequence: TGTGCCAGCAGCCTGGCCGGGGGGCCGGCTCAGCCCCAGCATTTT.

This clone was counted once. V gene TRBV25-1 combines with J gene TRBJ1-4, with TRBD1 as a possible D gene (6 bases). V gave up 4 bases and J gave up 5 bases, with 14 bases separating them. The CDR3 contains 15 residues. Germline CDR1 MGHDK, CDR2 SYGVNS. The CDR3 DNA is TGTGCCAGCAGTGTCGGGGGACAAGGAAATGAAAAACTGTTTTTT. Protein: CASSVGGQGNEKLFF.

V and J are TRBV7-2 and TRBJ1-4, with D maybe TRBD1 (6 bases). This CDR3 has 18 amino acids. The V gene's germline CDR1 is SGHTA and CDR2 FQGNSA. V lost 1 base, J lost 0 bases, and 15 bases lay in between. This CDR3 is CASSLGGGGRATNEKLFF. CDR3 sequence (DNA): TGTGCCAGCAGCTTAGGTGGTGGGGGCAGGGCAACTAATGAAAAACTGTTTTTT.

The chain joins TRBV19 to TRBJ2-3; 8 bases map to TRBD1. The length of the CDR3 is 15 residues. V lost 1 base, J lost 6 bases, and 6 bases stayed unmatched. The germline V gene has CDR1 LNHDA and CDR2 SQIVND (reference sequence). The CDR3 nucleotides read TGTGCCAGTAGTATAGGGACAGGGATAGGGGATACGCAGTATTTT. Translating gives CASSIGTGIGDTQYF.